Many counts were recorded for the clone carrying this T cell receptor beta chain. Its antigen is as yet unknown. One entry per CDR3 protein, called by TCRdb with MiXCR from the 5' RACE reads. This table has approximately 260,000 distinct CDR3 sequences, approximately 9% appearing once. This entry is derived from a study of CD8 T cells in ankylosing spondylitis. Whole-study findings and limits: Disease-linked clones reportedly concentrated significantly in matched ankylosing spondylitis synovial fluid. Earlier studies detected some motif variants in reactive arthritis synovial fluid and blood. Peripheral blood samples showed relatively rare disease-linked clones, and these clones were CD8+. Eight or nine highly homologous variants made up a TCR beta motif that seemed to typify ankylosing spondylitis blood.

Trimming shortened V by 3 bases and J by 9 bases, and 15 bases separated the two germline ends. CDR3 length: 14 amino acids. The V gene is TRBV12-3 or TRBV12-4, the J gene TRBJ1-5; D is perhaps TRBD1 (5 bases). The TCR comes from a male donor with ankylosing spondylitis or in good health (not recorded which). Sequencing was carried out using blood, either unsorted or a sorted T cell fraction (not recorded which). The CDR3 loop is CASSFAGTAGPQHF. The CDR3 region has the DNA TGTGCCAGCAGTTTCGCCGGGACCGCTGGGCCCCAGCATTTT.